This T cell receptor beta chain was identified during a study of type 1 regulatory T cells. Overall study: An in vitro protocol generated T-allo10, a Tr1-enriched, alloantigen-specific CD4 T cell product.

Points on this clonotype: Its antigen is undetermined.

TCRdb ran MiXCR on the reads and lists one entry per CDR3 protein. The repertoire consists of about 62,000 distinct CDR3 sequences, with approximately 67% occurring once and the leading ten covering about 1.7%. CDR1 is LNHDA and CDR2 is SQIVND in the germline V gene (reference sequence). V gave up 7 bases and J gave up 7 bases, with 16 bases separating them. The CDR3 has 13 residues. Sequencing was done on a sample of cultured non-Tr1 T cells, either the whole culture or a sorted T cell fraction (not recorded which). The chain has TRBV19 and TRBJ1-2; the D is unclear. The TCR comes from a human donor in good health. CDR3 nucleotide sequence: TGTGCCAGTAATGTCGGCAGAATTAGTGGCTACACCTTC. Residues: CASNVGRISGYTF.